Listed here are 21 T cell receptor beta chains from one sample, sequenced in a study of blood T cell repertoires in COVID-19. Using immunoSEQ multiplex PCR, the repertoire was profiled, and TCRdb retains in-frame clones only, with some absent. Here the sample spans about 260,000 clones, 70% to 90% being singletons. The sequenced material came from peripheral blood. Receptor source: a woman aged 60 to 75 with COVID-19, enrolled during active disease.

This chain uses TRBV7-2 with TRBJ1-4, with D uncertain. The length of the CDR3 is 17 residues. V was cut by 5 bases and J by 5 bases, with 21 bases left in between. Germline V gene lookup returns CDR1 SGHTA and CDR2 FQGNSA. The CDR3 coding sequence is TGTGCCAGCAGCCCTTTGGGTCGGCCCTGGGCAAATGAAAAACTGTTTTTT. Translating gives CASSPLGRPWANEKLFF.

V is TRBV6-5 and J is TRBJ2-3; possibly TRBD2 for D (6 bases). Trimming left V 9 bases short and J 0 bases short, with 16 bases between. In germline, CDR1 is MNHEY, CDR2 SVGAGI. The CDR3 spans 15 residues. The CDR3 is CARKKGGISTDTQYF. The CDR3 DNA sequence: TGTGCCAGGAAGAAAGGCGGGATAAGCACAGATACGCAGTATTTT.

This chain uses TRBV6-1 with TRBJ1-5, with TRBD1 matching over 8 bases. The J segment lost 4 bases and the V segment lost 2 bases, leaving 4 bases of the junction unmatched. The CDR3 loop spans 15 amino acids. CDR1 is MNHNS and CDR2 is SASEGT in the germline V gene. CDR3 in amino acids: CASSESRGLNQPQHF. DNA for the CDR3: TGTGCCAGCAGTGAATCCAGGGGGCTGAATCAGCCCCAGCATTTT.

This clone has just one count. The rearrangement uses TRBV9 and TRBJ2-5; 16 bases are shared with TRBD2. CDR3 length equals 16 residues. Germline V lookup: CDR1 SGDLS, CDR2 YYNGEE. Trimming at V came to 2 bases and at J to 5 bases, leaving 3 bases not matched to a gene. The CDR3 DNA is TGTGCCAGCAGCGTCGGGACTAGCGGGAGGGTTGAGACCCAGTACTTC. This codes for CASSVGTSGRVETQYF.

CDR3 region: CASSLVVAGDGMDTQYF. CDR3 sequence (DNA): TGCGCCAGCAGCTTGGTCGTCGCGGGAGATGGGATGGATACGCAGTATTTT. The V and J genes are TRBV5-1 and TRBJ2-3; the match to TRBD2 covers 7 bases. In germline, CDR1 is SGHRS, CDR2 YFSETQ. J gave up 6 bases and V 0 bases, and 13 bases lay outside the gene matches. This CDR3 spans 17 amino acids.

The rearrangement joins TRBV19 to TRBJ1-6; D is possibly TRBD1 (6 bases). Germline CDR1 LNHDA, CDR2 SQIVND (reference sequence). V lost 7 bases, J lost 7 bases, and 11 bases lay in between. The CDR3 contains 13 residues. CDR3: CASTQGGNSPLHF. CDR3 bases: TGTGCCAGTACACAGGGTGGGAATTCACCCCTCCACTTT.

The CDR3, as DNA: TGTGCCAGCAGTTCCTGGGACAGAAATGAAAAACTGTTTTTT. Amino acid sequence: CASSSWDRNEKLFF. The rearrangement joins TRBV6-5 to TRBJ1-4, with TRBD1 identical over 7 bases. The CDR3 is 14 residues long. The junction had 4 bases not matched to a gene; V was cut back by 4 bases and J by 5 bases. Germline CDR1 MNHEY, CDR2 SVGAGI.

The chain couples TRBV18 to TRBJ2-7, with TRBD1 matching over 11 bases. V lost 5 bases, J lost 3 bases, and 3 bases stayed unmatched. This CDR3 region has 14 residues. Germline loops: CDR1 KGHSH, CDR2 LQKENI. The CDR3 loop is CASSSGTGGYEQYF. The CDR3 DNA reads TGTGCCAGCTCATCCGGGACAGGGGGCTACGAGCAGTACTTC.

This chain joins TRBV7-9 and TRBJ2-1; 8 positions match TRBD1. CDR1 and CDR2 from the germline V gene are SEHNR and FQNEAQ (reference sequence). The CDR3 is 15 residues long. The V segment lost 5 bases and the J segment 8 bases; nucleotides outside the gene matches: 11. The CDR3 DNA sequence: TGTGCCAGCAGCCCAGGGACAGGCTACCGCGATGAGCAGTTCTTC. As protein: CASSPGTGYRDEQFF.

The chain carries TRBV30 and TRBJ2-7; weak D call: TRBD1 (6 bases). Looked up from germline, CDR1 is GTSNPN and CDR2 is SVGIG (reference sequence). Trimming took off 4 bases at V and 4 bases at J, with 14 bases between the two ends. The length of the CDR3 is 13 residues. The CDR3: CAWNEGVRYEQYF. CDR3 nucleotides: TGTGCCTGGAATGAGGGGGTGAGGTACGAGCAGTACTTC.

CDR3 in amino acids: CASSLGASGRRSEQFF. CDR3 nucleotides: TGTGCCAGCAGCTTGGGGGCTAGCGGGAGAAGGAGTGAGCAGTTCTTC. The rearrangement joins TRBV5-4 to TRBJ2-1; 10 bases fit TRBD2. The junction had 9 bases not matched to a gene; V was cut back by 0 bases and J by 9 bases. The V gene's germline CDR1 is SGHNT and CDR2 YYREEE (reference sequence). This CDR3 region has 16 residues.

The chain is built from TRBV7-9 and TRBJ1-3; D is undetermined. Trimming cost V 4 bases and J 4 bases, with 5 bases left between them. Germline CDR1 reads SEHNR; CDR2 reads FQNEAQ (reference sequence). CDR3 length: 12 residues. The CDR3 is CASSSRGNTIYF. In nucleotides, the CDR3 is TGTGCCAGCAGCTCTCGGGGAAACACCATATATTTT.

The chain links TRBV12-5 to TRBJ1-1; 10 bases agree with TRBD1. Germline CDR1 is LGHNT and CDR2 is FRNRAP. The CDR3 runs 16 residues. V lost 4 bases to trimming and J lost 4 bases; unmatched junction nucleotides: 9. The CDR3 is CASGWDRGRAGTEAFF. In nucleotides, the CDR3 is TGTGCTAGTGGTTGGGACAGGGGCCGCGCCGGCACTGAAGCTTTCTTT.

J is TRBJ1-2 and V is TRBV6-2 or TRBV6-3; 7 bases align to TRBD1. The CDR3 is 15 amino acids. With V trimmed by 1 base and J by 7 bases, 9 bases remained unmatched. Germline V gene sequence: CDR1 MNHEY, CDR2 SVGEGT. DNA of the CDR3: TGTGCCAGCAGTTACTTGCGCGAGGGGGCGCGTGGCTACACCTTC. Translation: CASSYLREGARGYTF.

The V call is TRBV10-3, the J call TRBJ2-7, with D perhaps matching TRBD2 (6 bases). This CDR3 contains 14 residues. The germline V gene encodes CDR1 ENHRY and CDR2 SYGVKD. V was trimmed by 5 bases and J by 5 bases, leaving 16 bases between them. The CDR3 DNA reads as TGTGCCATCAGTACCCAGGAGGGGCACCACGAGCAGTACTTC. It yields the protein CAISTQEGHHEQYF.

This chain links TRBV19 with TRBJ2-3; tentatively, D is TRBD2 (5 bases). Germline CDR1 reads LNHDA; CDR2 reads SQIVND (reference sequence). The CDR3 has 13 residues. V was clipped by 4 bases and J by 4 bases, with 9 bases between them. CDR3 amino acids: CASSTGWADTQYF. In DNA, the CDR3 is TGTGCCAGTAGTACGGGGTGGGCAGATACGCAGTATTTT.

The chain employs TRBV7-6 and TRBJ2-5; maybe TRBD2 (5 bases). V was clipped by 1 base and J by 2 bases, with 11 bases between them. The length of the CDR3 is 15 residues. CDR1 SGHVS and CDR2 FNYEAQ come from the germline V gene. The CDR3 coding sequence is TGTGCCAGCAGCTTAGGCGGGCGGCGACAAGAGACCCAGTACTTC. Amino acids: CASSLGGRRQETQYF.

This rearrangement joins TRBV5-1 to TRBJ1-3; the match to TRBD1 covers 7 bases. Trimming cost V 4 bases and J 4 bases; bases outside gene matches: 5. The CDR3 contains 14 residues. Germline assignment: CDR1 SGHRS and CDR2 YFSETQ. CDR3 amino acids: CASSEGAAGNTIYF. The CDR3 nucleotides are TGCGCCAGCAGCGAGGGGGCGGCGGGAAACACCATATATTTT.

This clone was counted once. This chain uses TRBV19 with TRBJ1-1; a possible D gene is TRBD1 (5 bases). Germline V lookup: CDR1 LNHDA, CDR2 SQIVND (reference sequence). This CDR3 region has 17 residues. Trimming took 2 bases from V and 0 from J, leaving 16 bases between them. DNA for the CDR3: TGTGCCAGTAGTATACCCACTGCAGGGCATTTGAACACTGAAGCTTTCTTT. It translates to CASSIPTAGHLNTEAFF.

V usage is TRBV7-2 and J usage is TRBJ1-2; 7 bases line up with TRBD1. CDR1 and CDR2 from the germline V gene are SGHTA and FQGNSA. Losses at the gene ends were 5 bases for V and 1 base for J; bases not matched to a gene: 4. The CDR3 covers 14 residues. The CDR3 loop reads CASSDRQGNYGYTF. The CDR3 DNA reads TGTGCCAGCAGCGATAGACAGGGTAACTATGGCTACACCTTC.

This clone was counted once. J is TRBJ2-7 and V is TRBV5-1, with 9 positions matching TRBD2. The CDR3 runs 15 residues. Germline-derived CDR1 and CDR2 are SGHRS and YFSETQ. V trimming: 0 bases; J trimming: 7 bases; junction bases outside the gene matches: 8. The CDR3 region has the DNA TGCGCCAGCAGCTTGGAGGGCGGGAGGGCCGGGGAGCAGTACTTC. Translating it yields CASSLEGGRAGEQYF.